This T cell receptor (beta chain) was observed in a study of PD-1 blockade in mismatch repair-deficient tumors. Study overall: Patients had over 10 mismatch repair-deficient cancer types, all previously treated and progressing.

In the case of this clone: What it recognizes is unknown.

Study outcomes and limitations: After pembrolizumab, tumor-resident clones rose rapidly, then generally contracted before radiologic responses.

This table comes from immunoSEQ multiplex PCR, and its TCRdb copy is limited to in-frame clones, with some not included. The sample records approximately 40,000 clones, roughly 77% being singletons. All patients were mismatch repair deficient, assessed by either PCR or immunohistochemistry. V gave up 5 bases and J gave up 6 bases; unmatched junction bases: 10. Germline V gives CDR1 SEHNR, CDR2 FQNEAQ (reference sequence). CDR3 length equals 15 residues. Here the sequenced sample was peripheral blood, taken 4 weeks after starting pembrolizumab. The chain carries TRBV7-9 and TRBJ2-7; TRBD2 matches at 10 bases. The TCR originated in an adult with mismatch repair-deficient cancer. CDR3 DNA: TGTGCCAGCAGCATGGATCTAGCGGGAGTTGTCGAGCAGTACTTC. Protein sequence: CASSMDLAGVVEQYF.